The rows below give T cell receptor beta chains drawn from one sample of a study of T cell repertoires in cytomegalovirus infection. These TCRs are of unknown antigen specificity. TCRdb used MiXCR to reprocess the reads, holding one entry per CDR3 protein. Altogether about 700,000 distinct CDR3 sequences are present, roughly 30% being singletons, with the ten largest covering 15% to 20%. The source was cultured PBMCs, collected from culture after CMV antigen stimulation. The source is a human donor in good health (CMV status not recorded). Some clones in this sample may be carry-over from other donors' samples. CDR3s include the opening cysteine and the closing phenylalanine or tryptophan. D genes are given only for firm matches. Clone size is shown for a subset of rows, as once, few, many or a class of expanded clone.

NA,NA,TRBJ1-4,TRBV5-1,TGCGCCAGCAGCTTGGCTTCGGCTAATGAAAAACTGTTTTTT,CASSLASANEKLFF
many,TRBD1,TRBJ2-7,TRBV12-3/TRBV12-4,TGTGCCAGCAGGGGGACAGGGTCCTACGAGCAGTACTTC,CASRGTGSYEQYF
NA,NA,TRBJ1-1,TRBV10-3,TGTGCCATCAGTGATGAAGGGTTTGGAGCTTTCTTT,CAISDEGFGAFF
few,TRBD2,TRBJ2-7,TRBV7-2,TGTGCCAGCAGCCCAGTAGGGACTAAGTTCTACGAGCAGTACTTC,CASSPVGTKFYEQYF
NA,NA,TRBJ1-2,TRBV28,TGTGCCAGCGGATACCCCACTTTTAGAGTCTACACCTTC,CASGYPTFRVYTF
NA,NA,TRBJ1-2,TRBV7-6,TGTGCCAGCAGCTTAGATTTTTGTCCAGCCAACACCTACTATGGCTACACCTTC,CASSLDFCPANTYYGYTF
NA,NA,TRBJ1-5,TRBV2,TGTGCCAGCAAGACGGACAACAATCAGCCCCAGCATTTT,CASKTDNNQPQHF
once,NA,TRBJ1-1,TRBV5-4,TGTGCCAGCAGCCCGTGGGGACGGATGAACACTGAAGCTTTCTTT,CASSPWGRMNTEAFF
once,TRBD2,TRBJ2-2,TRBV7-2,TGTGCCAGCAGCTCCCGACTAGCGAGCACCGGGAAGCTGTTTTTT,CASSSRLASTGKLFF
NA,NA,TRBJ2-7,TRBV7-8,TGTGCCAGCAGCATGAATACAGGTAGAAATCCCTACGAGCAGTACTTC,CASSMNTGRNPYEQYF
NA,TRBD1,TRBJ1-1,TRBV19,TGTGCCAGTAGTGCCACAAGGACAGGCAACACTGAAGCTTTCTTT,CASSATRTGNTEAFF
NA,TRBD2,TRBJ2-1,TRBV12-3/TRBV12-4,TGTGCCAGCAGTGAAAGCGGGGGGTTTTCCAATGAGCAGTTCTTC,CASSESGGFSNEQFF
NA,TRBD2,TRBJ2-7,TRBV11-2,TGTGCCAGCAGCCGACTAGCGGGAGAAGGCGAGCAGTACTTC,CASSRLAGEGEQYF
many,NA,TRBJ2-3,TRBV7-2,TGTGCCAGCAGCTCCCTGGCGGCGATCACAGATACGCAGTATTTT,CASSSLAAITDTQYF
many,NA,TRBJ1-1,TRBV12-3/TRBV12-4,TGTGCCAGCAGGGAAGGGGTGGAGAACACTGAAGCTTTCTTT,CASREGVENTEAFF
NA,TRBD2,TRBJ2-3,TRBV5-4,TGTGCCAGCAGCGGACGGGAGGCCGGCGCAGATACGCAGTATTTT,CASSGREAGADTQYF
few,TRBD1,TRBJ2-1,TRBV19,TGTGCCAGTAGTAAGGGACAGGAGAGCTCCTACAATGAGCAGTTCTTC,CASSKGQESSYNEQFF
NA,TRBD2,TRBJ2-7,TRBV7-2,TGTGCCAGCAGCTTAGAGCTAGCGGGAGCCGACAGGGAGCAGTACTTC,CASSLELAGADREQYF
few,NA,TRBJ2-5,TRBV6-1,TGTGCCAGCAGTGAAGTTGTTCAAGAGACCCAGTACTTC,CASSEVVQETQYF
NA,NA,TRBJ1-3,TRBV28,TGTGCCAGCAGTCCATGGGGGACCCCTGGAAACACCATATATTTT,CASSPWGTPGNTIYF
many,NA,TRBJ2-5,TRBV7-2,TGTGCCAGCAGCTTCATGGGGGGACAAGAGACCCAGTACTTC,CASSFMGGQETQYF
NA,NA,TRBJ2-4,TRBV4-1,TGCGCCAGCAGCCAGCCCTCATTGTCCCAGTATAAACTAGCCAAAAACATTCAGTACTTC,CASSQPSLSQYKLAKNIQYF
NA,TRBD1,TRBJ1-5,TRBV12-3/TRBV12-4,TGTGCCAGCAGTTCCGGACAGGGGGGCTTCAATCAGCCCCAGCATTTT,CASSSGQGGFNQPQHF
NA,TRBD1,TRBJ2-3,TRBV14,TGTGCCAGCAGCCCGACAGGGGGGGCCACAGATACGCAGTATTTT,CASSPTGGATDTQYF
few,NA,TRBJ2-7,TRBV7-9,TGTGCCAGCAGCCCTTGGGTGACCGACGGGCAATACGAGCAGTACTTC,CASSPWVTDGQYEQYF
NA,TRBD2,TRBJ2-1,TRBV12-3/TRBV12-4,TGTGCCAGCAGTCCGACTAGCGGGGTCAACAATGAGCAGTTCTTC,CASSPTSGVNNEQFF
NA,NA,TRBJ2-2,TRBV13,TGTGCCAGCAGTGAATCCCACGGGGAGCTGTTTTTT,CASSESHGELFF
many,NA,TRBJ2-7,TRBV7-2,TGTGCCAGCAGCTTACGAATGGGAACGGAGCAGTACTTC,CASSLRMGTEQYF
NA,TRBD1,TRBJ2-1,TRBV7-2,TGTGCCAGCAGCTTACGGGGGACAGGGGGCTACAATGAGCAGTTCTTC,CASSLRGTGGYNEQFF
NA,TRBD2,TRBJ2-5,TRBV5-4,TGTGCCAGCAGCCCAGCTAGCGGGGGGTACCAAGAGACCCAGTACTTC,CASSPASGGYQETQYF
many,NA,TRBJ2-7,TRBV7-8,TGTGCCAGCAGCTATACAGGGTATCGCTACGAGCAGTACTTC,CASSYTGYRYEQYF
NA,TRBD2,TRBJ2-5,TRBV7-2,TGTGCCAGCAGCTTACGCCTAGCGGGGCAAGAGACCCAGTACTTC,CASSLRLAGQETQYF
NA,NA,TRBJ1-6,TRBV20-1,TGCAGTGCGGCGTCCCAGGGAGATAATTCACCCCTCCACTTT,CSAASQGDNSPLHF
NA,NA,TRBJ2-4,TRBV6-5,TGTGCCAGCAGTTACTCCCAACCTCGGACAGCCACAATTCAGTACTTC,CASSYSQPRTATIQYF
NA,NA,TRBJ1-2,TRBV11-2,TGTGCCAGCAGCTTAGTCGGGGGAACTACCTATGGCTACACCTTC,CASSLVGGTTYGYTF
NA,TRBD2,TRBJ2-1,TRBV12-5,TGTGCTAGTGGTCTTAGCGGGGGCCACAATGAGCAGTTCTTC,CASGLSGGHNEQFF
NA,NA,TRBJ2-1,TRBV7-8,TGTGCCAGCAGCGCCACATTCTTCGGGGCGACCTACAATGAGCAGTTCTTC,CASSATFFGATYNEQFF
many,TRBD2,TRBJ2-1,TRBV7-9,TGTGCCAGCAGTTCCGGGACTAGCAAGTACAATGAGCAGTTCTTC,CASSSGTSKYNEQFF
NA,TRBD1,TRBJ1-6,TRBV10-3,TGTGCCATCAGTGAGTGGGGGGACAGCAATTCACCCCTCCACTTT,CAISEWGDSNSPLHF
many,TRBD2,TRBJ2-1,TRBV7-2,TGTGCCAGCAGCCTCGGGCGGGGGGGCTCAAGTAATGAGCAGTTCTTC,CASSLGRGGSSNEQFF
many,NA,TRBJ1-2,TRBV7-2,TGTGCCAGCAGCTTATCCCCTGGGGGTTCATATGGCTACACCTTC,CASSLSPGGSYGYTF
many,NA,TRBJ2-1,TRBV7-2,TGTGCCAGCAGCTTAGTAGGCCAGGGTCAGTTCTTC,CASSLVGQGQFF
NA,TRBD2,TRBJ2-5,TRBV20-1,TGCAGTGCTAGAGATCACGTAGCGGGAATCTACCAGGAGACCCAGTACTTC,CSARDHVAGIYQETQYF
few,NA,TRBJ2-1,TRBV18,TGTGCCAGCTCACCACGCAGCCCCCATGAGCAGTTCTTC,CASSPRSPHEQFF
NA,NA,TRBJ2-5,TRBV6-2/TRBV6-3,TGTGCCAGCCCCCTCGGCGGCGGGTCCGGACCCAAAGAGACCCAGTACTTC,CASPLGGGSGPKETQYF
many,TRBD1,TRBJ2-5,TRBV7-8,TGTGCCAGCAGCTCCTGGACAGGGGGGGAGACCCAGTACTTC,CASSSWTGGETQYF